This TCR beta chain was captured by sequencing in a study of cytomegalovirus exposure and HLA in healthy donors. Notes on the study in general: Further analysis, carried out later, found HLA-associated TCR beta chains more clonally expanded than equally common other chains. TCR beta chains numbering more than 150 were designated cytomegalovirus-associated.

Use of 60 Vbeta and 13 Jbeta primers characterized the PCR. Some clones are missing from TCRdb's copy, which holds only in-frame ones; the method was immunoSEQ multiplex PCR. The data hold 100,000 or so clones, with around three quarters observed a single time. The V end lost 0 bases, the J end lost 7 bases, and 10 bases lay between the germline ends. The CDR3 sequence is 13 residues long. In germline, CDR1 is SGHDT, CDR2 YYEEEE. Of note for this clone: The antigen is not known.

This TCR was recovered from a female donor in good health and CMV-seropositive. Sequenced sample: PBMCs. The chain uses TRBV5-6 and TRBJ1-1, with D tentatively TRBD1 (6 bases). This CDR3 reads CASSLGTGSEAFF. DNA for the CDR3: TGTGCCAGCAGCTTGGGAACAGGGAGTGAAGCTTTCTTT.